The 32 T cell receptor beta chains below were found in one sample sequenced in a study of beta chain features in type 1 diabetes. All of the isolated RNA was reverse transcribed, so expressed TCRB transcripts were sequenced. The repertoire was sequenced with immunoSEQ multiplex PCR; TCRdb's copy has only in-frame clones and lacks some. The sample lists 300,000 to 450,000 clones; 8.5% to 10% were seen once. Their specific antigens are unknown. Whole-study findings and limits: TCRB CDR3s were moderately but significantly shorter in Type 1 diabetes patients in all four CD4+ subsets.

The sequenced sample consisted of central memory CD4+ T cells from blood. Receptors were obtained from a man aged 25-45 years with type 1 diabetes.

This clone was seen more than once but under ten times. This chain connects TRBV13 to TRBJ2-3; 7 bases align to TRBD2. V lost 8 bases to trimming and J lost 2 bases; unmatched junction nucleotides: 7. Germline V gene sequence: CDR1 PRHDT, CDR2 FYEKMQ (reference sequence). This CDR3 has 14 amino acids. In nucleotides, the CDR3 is TGTGCCAGCCGATCCCTAGCGGCCACAGATACGCAGTATTTT. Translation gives CASRSLAATDTQYF.

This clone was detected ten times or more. CDR3 nucleotide sequence: TGTGCCAGTATAAACTACAGGAACACTGAAGCTTTCTTT. Translated: CASINYRNTEAFF. The chain has TRBV19 and TRBJ1-1; D remains unclear. Germline CDR1 LNHDA, CDR2 SQIVND (reference sequence). V was trimmed by 7 bases and J by 1 base, leaving 10 bases between them. The CDR3 is made up of 13 amino acids.

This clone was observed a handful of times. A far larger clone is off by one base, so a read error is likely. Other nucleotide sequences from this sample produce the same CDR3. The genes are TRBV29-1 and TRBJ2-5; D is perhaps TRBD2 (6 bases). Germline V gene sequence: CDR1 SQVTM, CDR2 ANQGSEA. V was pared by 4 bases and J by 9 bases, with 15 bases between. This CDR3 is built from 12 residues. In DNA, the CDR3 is TGCAGCGTTGCCACAGGAGGGTGGGCCCAGTACTTC. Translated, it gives CSVATGGWAQYF.

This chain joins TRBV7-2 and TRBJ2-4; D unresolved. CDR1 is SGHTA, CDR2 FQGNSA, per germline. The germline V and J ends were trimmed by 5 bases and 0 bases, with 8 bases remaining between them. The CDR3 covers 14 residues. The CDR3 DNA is TGTGCCAGCAGCCCCGATGGAGCCAAAAACATTCAGTACTTC. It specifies CASSPDGAKNIQYF.

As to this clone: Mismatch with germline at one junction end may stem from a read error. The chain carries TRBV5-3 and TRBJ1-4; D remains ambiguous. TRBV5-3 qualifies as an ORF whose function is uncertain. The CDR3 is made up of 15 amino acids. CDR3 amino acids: CASSLAGTAKEKLFF. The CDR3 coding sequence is TGTGCCAGCAGCTTGGCCGGTACAGCCAAGGAAAAACTGTTTTTT.

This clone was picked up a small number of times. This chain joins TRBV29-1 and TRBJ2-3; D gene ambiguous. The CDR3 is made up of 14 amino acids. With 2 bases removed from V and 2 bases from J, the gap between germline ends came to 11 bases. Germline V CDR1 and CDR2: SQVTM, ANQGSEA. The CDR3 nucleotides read TGCAGCGTTGAAAGTCAGCCTTTCACAGATACGCAGTATTTT. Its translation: CSVESQPFTDTQYF.

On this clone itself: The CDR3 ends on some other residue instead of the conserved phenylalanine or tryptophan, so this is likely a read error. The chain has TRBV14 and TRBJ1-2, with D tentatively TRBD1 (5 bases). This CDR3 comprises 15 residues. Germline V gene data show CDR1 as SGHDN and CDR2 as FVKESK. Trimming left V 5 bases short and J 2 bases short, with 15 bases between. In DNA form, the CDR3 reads TGTGCCAGCAGCAGCGGGGGGAATGGCAACTATGGCTACACCCTC. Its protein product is CASSSGGNGNYGYTL.

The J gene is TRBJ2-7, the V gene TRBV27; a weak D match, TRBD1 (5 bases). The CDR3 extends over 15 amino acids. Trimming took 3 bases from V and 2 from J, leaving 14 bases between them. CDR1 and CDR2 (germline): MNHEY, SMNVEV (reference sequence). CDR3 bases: TGTGCCAGCAGTTTGACCCAGGGAATAGCCTACGAGCAGTACTTC. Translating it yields CASSLTQGIAYEQYF.

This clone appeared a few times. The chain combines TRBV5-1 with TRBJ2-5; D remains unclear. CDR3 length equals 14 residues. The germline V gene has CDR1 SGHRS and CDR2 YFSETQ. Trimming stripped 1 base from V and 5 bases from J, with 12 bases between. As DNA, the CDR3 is TGCGCCAGCAGCTTGAGTGCGACATCGGAGACCCAGTACTTC. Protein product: CASSLSATSETQYF.

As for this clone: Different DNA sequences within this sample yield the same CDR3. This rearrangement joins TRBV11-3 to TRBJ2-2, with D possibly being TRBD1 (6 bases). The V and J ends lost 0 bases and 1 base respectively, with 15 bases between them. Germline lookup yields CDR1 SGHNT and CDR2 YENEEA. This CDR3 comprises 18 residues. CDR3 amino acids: CASSLDQGGSGNTGELFF. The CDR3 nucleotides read TGTGCCAGCAGCTTAGATCAAGGGGGAAGCGGGAACACCGGGGAGCTGTTTTTT. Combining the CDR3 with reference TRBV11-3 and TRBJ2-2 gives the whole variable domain EAGVVQSPRYKIIEKKQPVAFWCNPISGHNTLYWYLQNLGQGPELLIRYENEEAVDDSQLPKDRFSAERLKGVDSTLKIQPAELGDSAVYLCASSLDQGGSGNTGELFFGEGSRLTVL.

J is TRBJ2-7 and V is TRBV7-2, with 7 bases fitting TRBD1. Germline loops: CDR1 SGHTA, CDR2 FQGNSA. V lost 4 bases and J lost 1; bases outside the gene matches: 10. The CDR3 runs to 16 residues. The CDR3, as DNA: TGTGCCAGCAGCTCCGACTACAGGGGCCTTTCCTACGAGCAGTACTTC. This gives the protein CASSSDYRGLSYEQYF.

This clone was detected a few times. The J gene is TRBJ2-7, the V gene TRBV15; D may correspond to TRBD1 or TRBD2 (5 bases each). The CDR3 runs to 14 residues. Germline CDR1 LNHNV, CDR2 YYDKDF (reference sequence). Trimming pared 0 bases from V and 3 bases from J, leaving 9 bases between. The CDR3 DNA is TGTGCCACCAGCAGAGATAGGGACGACTACGAGCAGTACTTC. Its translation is CATSRDRDDYEQYF.

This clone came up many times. CDR3 bases: TGTGCCAGCAGCCAAGATGTGGAGCGGTACGAGCAGTACTTC. Its protein is CASSQDVERYEQYF. J is TRBJ2-7 and V is TRBV4-2, with TRBD2 as a possible D gene (5 bases). Trimming left V 0 bases short and J 4 bases short, with 10 bases between. CDR1 is LGHNA, CDR2 YNFKEQ, per germline. CDR3 length: 14 amino acids.

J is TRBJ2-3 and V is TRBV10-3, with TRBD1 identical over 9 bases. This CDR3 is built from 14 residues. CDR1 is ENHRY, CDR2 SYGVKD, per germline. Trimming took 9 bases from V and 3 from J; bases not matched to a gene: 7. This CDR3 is CAIGGQGETDTQYF. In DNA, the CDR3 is TGTGCCATAGGGGGACAGGGCGAAACAGATACGCAGTATTTT.

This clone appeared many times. The CDR3: CASSYRGTSGRGEQFF. CDR3 in DNA: TGTGCCAGCAGTTACCGTGGGACTAGCGGGAGAGGTGAGCAGTTCTTC. The gene calls are TRBV6-6 and TRBJ2-1; 14 bases line up with TRBD2. The CDR3 contains 16 residues. The ends lost 2 bases at V and 9 bases at J; junction bases unmatched: 6. Germline CDR1 reads MNHNY; CDR2 reads SVGAGI (reference sequence).

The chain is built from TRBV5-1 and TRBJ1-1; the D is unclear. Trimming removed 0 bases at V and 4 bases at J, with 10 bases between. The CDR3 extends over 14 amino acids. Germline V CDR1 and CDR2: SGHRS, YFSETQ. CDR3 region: CASSLAAGSTEAFF. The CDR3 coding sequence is TGCGCCAGCAGCTTGGCCGCTGGATCCACTGAAGCTTTCTTT.

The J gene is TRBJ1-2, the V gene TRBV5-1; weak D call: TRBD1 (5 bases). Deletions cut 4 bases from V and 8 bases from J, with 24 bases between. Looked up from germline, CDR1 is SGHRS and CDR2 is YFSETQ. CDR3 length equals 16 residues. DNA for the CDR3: TGCGCCAGCAGCCCCACCTCAACGACAGTCGCATCGGGCTACACCTTC. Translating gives CASSPTSTTVASGYTF. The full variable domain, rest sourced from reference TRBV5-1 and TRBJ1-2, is KAGVTQTPRYLIKTRGQQVTLSCSPISGHRSVSWYQQTPGQGLQFLFEYFSETQRNKGNFPGRFSGRQFSNSRSEMNVSTLELGDSALYLCASSPTSTTVASGYTFGSGTRLTVV.

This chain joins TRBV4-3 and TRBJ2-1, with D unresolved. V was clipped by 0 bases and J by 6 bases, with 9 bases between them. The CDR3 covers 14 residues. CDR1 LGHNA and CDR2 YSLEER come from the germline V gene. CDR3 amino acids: CASSQDTSFNEQFF. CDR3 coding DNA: TGCGCCAGCAGCCAAGACACCTCGTTCAATGAGCAGTTCTTC.

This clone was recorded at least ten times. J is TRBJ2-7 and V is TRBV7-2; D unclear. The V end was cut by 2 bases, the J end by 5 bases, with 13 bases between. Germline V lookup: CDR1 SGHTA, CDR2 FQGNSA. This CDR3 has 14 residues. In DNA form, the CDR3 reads TGTGCCAGCAGCTTAAGCCCGACTTTGAACGAGCAGTACTTC. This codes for CASSLSPTLNEQYF.

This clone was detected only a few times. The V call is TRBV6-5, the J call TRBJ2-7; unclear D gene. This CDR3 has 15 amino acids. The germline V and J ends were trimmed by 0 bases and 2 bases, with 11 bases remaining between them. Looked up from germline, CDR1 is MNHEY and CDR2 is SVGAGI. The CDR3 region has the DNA TGTGCCAGCAGTTACTCGGCCGCGTACGCCTACGAGCAGTACTTC. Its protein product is CASSYSAAYAYEQYF.

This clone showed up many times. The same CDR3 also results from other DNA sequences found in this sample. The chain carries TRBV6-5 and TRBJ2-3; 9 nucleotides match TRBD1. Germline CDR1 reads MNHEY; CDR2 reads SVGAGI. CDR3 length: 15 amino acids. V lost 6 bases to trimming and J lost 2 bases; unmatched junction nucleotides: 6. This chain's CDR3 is CASSLRDRVTDTQYF. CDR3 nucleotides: TGTGCCAGCAGCCTCCGGGACAGGGTCACAGATACGCAGTATTTT.

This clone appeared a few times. CDR3 sequence reads: CASSLQGGANYGYTF. CDR3 DNA sequence: TGTGCCAGCAGCCTACAGGGTGGCGCTAACTATGGCTACACCTTC. The chain has TRBV7-2 and TRBJ1-2, with D maybe TRBD1 (6 bases). V dropped 5 bases and J dropped 0 bases, with 13 bases sitting between them. The CDR3 loop spans 15 amino acids. The V gene's germline CDR1 is SGHTA and CDR2 FQGNSA.

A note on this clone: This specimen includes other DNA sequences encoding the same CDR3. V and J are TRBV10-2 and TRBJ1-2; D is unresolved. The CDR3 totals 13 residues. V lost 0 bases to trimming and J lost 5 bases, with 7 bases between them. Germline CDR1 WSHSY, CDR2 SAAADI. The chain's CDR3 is CASSESSGYGYTF. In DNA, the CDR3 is TGCGCCAGCAGTGAGTCGTCAGGTTATGGCTACACCTTC.

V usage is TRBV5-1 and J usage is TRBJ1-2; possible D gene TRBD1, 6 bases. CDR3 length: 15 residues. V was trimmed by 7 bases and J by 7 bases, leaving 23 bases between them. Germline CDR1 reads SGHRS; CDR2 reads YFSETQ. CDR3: CASGTSITGPGGYTF. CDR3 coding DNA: TGCGCCAGCGGGACCAGTATTACAGGGCCGGGTGGCTACACCTTC.

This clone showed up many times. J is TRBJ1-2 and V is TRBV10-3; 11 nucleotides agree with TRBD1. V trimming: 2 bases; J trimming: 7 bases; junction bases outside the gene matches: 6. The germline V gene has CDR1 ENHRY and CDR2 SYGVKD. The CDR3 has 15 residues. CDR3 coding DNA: TGTGCCATCAGTGAGCAAGGACAGGGGGCACGTGGCTACACCTTC. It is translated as CAISEQGQGARGYTF.

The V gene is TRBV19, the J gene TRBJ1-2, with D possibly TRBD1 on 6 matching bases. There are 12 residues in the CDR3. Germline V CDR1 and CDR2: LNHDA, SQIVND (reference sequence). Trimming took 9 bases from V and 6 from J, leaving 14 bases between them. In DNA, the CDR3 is TGTGCCAGCGAAGGACAGTACGATGGCTACACCTTC. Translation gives CASEGQYDGYTF. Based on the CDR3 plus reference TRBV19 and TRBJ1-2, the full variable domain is DGGITQSPKYLFRKEGQNVTLSCEQNLNHDAMYWYRQDPGQGLRLIYYSQIVNDFQKGDIAEGYSVSREKKESFPLTVTSAQKNPTAFYLCASEGQYDGYTFGSGTRLTVV.

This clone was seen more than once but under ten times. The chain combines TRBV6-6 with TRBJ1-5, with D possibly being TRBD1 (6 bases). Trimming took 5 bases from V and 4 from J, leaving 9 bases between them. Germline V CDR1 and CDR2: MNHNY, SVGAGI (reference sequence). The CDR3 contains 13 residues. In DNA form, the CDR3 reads TGTGCCAGCAGTCCCGGGACAAATCAGCCCCAGCATTTT. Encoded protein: CASSPGTNQPQHF.

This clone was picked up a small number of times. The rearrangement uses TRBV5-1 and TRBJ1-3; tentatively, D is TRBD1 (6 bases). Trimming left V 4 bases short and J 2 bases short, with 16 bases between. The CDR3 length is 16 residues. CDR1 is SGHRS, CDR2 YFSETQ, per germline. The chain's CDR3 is CASSVDPGAAGNTIYF. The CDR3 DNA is TGCGCCAGCAGCGTCGACCCAGGGGCTGCTGGAAACACCATATATTTT.

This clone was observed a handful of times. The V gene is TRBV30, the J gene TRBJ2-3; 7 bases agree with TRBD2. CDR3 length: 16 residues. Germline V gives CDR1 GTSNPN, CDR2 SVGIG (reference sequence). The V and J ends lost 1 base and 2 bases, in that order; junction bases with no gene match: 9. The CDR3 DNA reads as TGTGCCTGGAGTGGCGGGGGAGAACACCCCACAGATACGCAGTATTTT. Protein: CAWSGGGEHPTDTQYF.

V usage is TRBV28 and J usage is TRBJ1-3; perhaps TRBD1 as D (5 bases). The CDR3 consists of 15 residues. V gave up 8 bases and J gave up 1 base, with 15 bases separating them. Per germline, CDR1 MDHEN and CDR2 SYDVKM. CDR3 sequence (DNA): TGTGCCAGCGCAGAACCGTCAGGGTCTGGAAACACCATATATTTT. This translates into CASAEPSGSGNTIYF.

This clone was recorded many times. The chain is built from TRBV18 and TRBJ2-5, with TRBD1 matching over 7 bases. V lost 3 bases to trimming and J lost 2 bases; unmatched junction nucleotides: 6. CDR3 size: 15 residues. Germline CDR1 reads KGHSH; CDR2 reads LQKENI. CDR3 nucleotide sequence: TGTGCCAGCTCACCGATTGAGGGACAGCAAGAGACCCAGTACTTC. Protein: CASSPIEGQQETQYF.

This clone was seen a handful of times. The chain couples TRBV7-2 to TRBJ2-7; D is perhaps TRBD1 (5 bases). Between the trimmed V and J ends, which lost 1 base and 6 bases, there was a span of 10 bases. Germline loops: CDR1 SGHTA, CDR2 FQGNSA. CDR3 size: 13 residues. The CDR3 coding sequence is TGTGCCAGCAGCTTAGAGACCAGGGTCGAGCAGTACTTC. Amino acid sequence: CASSLETRVEQYF.